This T cell receptor beta chain was sequenced for a study of T cell responses to AZD1222 COVID-19 vaccine. Study results and limitations: Donor demographics were predominantly white British with a female majority; clonal diversity may be underestimated.

Notes on this clone: The antigen remains unidentified.

This CDR3 spans 14 amino acids. V was cut by 3 bases and J by 8 bases, with 16 bases left in between. The germline V gene encodes CDR1 GTSNPN and CDR2 SVGIG (reference sequence). Libraries were prepared by immunoSEQ multiplex PCR; TCRdb keeps only in-frame clonotypes and omits some of them. This sample yields 200,000 to 250,000 clones, of which roughly 94% are seen a single time; over 1.5% belongs to the top ten. The clonotype comes from an adult who received the MenACWY meningococcal vaccine as a control. Sequences were derived from peripheral blood, sampled 28 days after the second dose of the MenACWY control vaccine. The chain recombines TRBV30 with TRBJ1-4; D gene uncertain. The CDR3 spells CAWRPPGGGEKLFF. The CDR3 DNA is TGTGCCTGGAGGCCCCCGGGCGGTGGGGAAAAACTGTTTTTT.